This entry concerns a single TCR beta chain. Co-plating was performed using around 200,000 CFSE-labeled responder cells and around 200,000 irradiated, violet-dye-labeled stimulator cells. The data were taken from a study of graft-versus-host responses after intestinal transplantation. The CDR3 loop spans 20 amino acids. V lost 1 base and J lost 4; bases outside the gene matches: 14. CDR1 is SGHRS and CDR2 is YFSETQ in the germline V gene. The protocol was immunoSEQ multiplex PCR, while the TCRdb copy is restricted to in-frame clones and leaves out a portion. The data hold approximately 15,000 clones, with under 45% observed a single time.

Here the sequenced sample was alloreactive CD8+ T cells from a mixed lymphocyte reaction culture, taken before intestinal transplant. Stated subset: CFSE-low proliferating T cells sorted from approximately 6-day pre-transplant mixed lymphocyte reaction (GvH or HvG direction). The chain combines TRBV5-1 with TRBJ2-2; 12 nucleotides align to TRBD2. The source is a human patient who received an intestinal transplant. CDR3 region: CASSLLRTSGIMGSTGELFF. CDR3 nucleotides: TGCGCCAGCAGCTTGTTGAGGACTAGCGGGATTATGGGAAGCACCGGGGAGCTGTTTTTT.